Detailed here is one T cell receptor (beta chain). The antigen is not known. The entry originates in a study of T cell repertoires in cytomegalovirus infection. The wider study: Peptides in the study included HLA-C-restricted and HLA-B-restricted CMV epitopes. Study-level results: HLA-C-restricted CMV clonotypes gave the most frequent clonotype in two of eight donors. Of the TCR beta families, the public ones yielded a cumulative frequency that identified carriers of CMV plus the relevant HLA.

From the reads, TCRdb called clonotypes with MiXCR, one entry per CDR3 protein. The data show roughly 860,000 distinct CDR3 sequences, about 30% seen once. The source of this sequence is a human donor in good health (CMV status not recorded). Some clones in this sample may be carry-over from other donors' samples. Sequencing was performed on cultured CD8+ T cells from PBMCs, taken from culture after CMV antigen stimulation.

The CDR3 DNA reads TGTGCCAGCAGTGATTGGTCAGATACGCAGTATTTT. Translating it yields CASSDWSDTQYF. The chain links TRBV2 to TRBJ2-3; D remains ambiguous. The CDR3 has 12 residues. Germline values: CDR1 SNHLY, CDR2 FYNNEI. V lost 3 bases and J lost 4, with 5 bases in between.